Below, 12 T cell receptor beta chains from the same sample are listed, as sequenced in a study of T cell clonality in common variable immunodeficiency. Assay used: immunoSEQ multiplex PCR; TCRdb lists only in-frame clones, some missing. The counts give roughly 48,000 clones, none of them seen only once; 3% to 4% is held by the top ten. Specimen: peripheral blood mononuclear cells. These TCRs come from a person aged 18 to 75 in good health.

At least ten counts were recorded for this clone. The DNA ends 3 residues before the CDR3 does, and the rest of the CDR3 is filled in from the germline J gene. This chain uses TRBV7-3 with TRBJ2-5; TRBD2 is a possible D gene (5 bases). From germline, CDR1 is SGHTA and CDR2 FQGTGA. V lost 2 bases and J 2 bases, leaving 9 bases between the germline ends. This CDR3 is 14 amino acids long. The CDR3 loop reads CASSLSGLQETQYF. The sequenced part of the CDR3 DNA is TGTGCCAGCAGCTTATCCGGACTTCAAGAGACC.

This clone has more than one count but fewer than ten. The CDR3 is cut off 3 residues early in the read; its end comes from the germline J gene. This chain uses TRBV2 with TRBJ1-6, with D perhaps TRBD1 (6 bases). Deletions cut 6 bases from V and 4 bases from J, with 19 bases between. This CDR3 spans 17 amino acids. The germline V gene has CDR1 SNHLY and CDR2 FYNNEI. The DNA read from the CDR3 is TGTGCCAGCAGCCTATTGCAGGGACAACTGTATAATTCACCC. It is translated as CASSLLQGQLYNSP. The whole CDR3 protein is CASSLLQGQLYNSPLHF.

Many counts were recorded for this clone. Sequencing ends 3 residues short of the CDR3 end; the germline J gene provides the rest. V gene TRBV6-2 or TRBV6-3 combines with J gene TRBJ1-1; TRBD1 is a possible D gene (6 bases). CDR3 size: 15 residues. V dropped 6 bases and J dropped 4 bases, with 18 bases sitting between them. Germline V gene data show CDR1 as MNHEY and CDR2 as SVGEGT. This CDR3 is CASRKAIQGGTEAFF. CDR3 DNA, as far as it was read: TGTGCCAGCAGAAAAGCTATACAGGGTGGCACTGAA.

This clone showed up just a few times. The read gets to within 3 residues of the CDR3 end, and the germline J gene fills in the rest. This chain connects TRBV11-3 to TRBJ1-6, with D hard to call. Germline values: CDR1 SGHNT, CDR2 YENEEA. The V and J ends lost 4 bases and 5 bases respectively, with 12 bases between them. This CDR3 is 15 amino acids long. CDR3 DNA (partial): TGTGCCAGCAGCTGGAAAACAGCCGATAATTCACCC. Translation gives CASSWKTADNSP. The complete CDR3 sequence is CASSWKTADNSPLHF.

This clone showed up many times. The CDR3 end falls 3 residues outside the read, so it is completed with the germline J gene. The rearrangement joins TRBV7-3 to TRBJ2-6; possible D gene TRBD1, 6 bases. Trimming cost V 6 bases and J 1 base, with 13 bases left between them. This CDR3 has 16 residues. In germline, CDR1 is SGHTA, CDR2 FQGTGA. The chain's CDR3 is CASSPRTASGANVLTF. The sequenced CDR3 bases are TGTGCCAGCAGTCCACGGACAGCTTCTGGGGCCAACGTC.

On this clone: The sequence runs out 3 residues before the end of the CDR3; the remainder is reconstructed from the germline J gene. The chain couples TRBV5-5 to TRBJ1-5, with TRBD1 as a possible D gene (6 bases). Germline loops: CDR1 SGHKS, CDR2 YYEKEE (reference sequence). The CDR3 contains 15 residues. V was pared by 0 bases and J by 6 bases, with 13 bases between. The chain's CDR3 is CASSLAARGGQPQHF. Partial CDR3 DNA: TGTGCCAGCAGCTTGGCCGCCAGGGGAGGTCAGCCC.

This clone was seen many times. The CDR3 here is CASSPEPGGRLAGNNEQFF. Incomplete CDR3 DNA: TGCGCCAGCAGCCCGGAGCCAGGGGGGAGGCTAGCGGGAAACAATGAG. The chain links TRBV5-1 to TRBJ2-1, with TRBD2 identical over 9 bases. The read is 3 residues too short to cover the CDR3 end, so that end is filled in from the germline J gene. Germline CDR1 is SGHRS and CDR2 is YFSETQ. The V and J ends lost 4 bases and 5 bases, in that order; junction bases with no gene match: 19. The CDR3 contains 19 residues.

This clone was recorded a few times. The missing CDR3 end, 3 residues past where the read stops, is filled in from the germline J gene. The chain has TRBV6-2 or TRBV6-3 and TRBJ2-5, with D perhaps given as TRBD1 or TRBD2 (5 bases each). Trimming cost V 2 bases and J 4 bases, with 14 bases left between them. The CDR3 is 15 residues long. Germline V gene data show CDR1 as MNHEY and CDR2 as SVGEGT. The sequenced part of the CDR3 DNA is TGTGCCAGCAGTTACCCCCCGACGAGGGGAGAGACC. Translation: CASSYPPTRGET. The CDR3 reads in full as CASSYPPTRGETQYF.

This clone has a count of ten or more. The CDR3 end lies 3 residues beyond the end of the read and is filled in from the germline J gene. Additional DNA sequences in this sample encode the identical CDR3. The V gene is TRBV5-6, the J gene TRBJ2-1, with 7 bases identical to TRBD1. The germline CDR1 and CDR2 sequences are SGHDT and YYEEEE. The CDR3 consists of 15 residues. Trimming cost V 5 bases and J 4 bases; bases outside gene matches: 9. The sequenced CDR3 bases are TGTGCCAGCAGTCTGGGACAGCTTTCTTACAATGAG. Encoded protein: CASSLGQLSYNE. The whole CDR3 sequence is CASSLGQLSYNEQFF. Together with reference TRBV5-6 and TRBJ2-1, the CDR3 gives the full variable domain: DAGVTQSPTHLIKTRGQQVTLRCSPKSGHDTVSWYQQALGQGPQFIFQYYEEEERQRGNFPDRFSGHQFPNYSSELNVNALLLGDSALYLCASSLGQLSYNEQFFGPGTRLTVL.

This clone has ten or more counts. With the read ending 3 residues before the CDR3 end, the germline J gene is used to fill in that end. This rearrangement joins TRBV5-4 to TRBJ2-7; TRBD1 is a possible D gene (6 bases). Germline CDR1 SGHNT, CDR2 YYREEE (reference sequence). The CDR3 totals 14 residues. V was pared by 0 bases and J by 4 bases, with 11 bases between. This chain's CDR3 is CASSLAGQFYEQYF. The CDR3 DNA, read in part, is TGTGCCAGCAGCTTGGCGGGACAATTTTACGAG. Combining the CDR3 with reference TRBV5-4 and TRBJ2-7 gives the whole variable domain ETGVTQSPTHLIKTRGQQVTLRCSSQSGHNTVSWYQQALGQGPQFIFQYYREEENGRGNFPPRFSGLQFPNYSSELNVNALELDDSALYLCASSLAGQFYEQYFGPGTRLTVT.

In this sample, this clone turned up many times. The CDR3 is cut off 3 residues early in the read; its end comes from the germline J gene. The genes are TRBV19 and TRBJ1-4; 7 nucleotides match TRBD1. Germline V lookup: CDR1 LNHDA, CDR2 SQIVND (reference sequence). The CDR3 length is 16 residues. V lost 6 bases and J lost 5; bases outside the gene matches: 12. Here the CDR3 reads CASSQIRGGGNEKLFF. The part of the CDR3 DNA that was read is TGTGCCAGTAGCCAGATCAGGGGAGGGGGCAATGAAAAA.

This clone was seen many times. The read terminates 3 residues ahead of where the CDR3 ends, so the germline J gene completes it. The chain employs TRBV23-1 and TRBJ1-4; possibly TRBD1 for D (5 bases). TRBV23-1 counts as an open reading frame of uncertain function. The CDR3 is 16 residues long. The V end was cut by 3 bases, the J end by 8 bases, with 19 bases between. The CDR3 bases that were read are TGCGCCAGCAGTCAGTCAAACAGGCCAGCTTTCGAAAAA. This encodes CASSQSNRPAFEK. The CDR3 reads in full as CASSQSNRPAFEKLFF.